The next 23 T cell receptor beta chains were all read from a single sample in a study of CD8 T cells in ankylosing spondylitis. TCRdb re-called the 5' RACE reads with MiXCR, one entry per CDR3 protein. This sample carries 30,000 to 45,000 distinct CDR3 sequences, approximately 6% of them seen once, and the ten largest clones take about an eighth. Sequenced input: blood, either unsorted or a sorted T cell fraction (not recorded which). The receptors stem from a male donor with ankylosing spondylitis or in good health (not recorded which).

This clonotype was seen repeatedly, ten times or more. This chain's CDR3 is CASSWGAGEAFF. CDR3 nucleotides: TGTGCCAGCAGCTGGGGCGCGGGTGAAGCTTTCTTT. The V call is TRBV11-3, the J call TRBJ1-1; D might be TRBD1 (5 bases). The germline gives CDR1 SGHNT, CDR2 YENEEA. This CDR3 contains 12 residues. V was shortened by 4 bases and J by 7 bases, with 10 bases between the two germline ends. Full variable domain (remainder filled in from reference TRBV11-3 and TRBJ1-1): EAGVVQSPRYKIIEKKQPVAFWCNPISGHNTLYWYLQNLGQGPELLIRYENEEAVDDSQLPKDRFSAERLKGVDSTLKIQPAELGDSAVYLCASSWGAGEAFFGQGTRLTVV.

This clonotype appeared many times. The chain couples TRBV21-1 to TRBJ2-2; the DNA was not compared with TRBD2, the D call given in the table. TRBV21-1 is an annotated pseudogene. The CDR3 covers 15 residues. The CDR3: CASNQGRQGGGELFF. The DNA for the CDR3 is TGTGCCAGCAACCAAGGACGGCAGGGTGGCGGGGAGCTGTTTTTT.

This clonotype was seen ten or more times. V usage is TRBV20-1 and J usage is TRBJ2-2, with D possibly matching TRBD2 (6 bases). The CDR3 totals 13 residues. Trimming cost V 2 bases and J 7 bases, with 11 bases left between them. Germline V CDR1 and CDR2: DFQATT, SNEGSKA (reference sequence). Written as DNA, the CDR3 is TGCAGTGCTAGACTCATGGGGGGCGGGGAGCTGTTTTTT. Translating gives CSARLMGGGELFF.

In this sample, this clonotype turned up many times. This sequence joins TRBV2 and TRBJ2-7; D may correspond to TRBD1 or TRBD2 (5 bases each). The V end lost 4 bases, the J end lost 5 bases, and 9 bases lay between the germline ends. Germline V lookup: CDR1 SNHLY, CDR2 FYNNEI. CDR3 length: 12 residues. In DNA, the CDR3 is TGTGCCAGCAGTGTTGAGGGGAACGAGCAGTACTTC. Translated, it gives CASSVEGNEQYF.

This clonotype is medium-sized (0.01 to 0.1%) in the sample. The V call is TRBV7-2, the J call TRBJ1-5; 7 bases agree with TRBD1. Losses at the gene ends were 5 bases for V and 8 bases for J; bases not matched to a gene: 9. The germline V gene encodes CDR1 SGHTA and CDR2 FQGNSA. The CDR3 contains 14 residues. The CDR3 coding sequence is TGTGCCAGCAGCGAGACAGGGTCCCGGGAGCCCCAGCATTTT. The encoded protein is CASSETGSREPQHF.

This clonotype was counted many times. The chain recombines TRBV27 with TRBJ2-2; weak D call: TRBD1 (5 bases). V gave up 6 bases and J gave up 7 bases, with 21 bases separating them. The CDR3 covers 16 residues. Germline CDR1 and CDR2: MNHEY and SMNVEV (reference sequence). The CDR3 loop reads CASSFYTQKGVGELFF. In nucleotides, the CDR3 is TGTGCCAGCAGCTTCTATACCCAGAAAGGGGTCGGGGAGCTGTTTTTT.

This clonotype was seen many times. The chain couples TRBV9 to TRBJ1-1, with D hard to call. V lost 0 bases to trimming and J lost 3 bases, with 6 bases between them. Germline CDR1 is SGDLS and CDR2 is YYNGEE. The CDR3 is 13 residues long. The CDR3 bases are TGTGCCAGCAGCGTAGGGGGTTACACTGAAGCTTTCTTT. Amino acids: CASSVGGYTEAFF.

With respect to this clonotype: A clone one base away is much larger, so this may be a read error. The gene calls are TRBV7-2 and TRBJ1-1, with D maybe TRBD1 (6 bases). Germline lookup yields CDR1 SGHTA and CDR2 FQGNSA. The CDR3 is 15 residues long. In nucleotides, the CDR3 is TGTGCCAGCAGCTTGGGGACACTAATGAACACTGCAGCTTTCTTT. It yields the protein CASSLGTLMNTAAFF.

This clonotype has a count of ten or more. V and J are TRBV27 and TRBJ1-1, with 7 bases fitting TRBD1. Per the germline V gene, CDR1 is MNHEY and CDR2 is SMNVEV (reference sequence). The CDR3 extends over 13 amino acids. J lost 3 bases, V lost 5 bases, and 3 bases had no gene match. The CDR3, as DNA: TGTGCCAGCAGTGAGGGGGCGTACACTGAAGCTTTCTTT. Translated: CASSEGAYTEAFF.

This clonotype was observed at least ten times. V is TRBV10-3 and J is TRBJ2-1, with 9 bases lining up with TRBD1. This CDR3 is built from 17 residues. Germline assignment: CDR1 ENHRY and CDR2 SYGVKD. After removal of 7 bases from V and 6 bases from J, the junction contained 16 bases not matched to a gene. The chain's CDR3 is CAITDAARRDRVNEQFF. The CDR3 DNA sequence: TGTGCCATCACCGATGCCGCGAGGAGGGACAGGGTCAATGAGCAGTTCTTC.

This clonotype was picked up many times. The chain uses TRBV5-1 and TRBJ2-7; perhaps TRBD2 as D (5 bases). Germline CDR1 and CDR2: SGHRS and YFSETQ. The CDR3 is 12 residues long. V lost 2 bases, J lost 6 bases, and 9 bases lay in between. This CDR3 reads CASSFEGSEQYF. For the CDR3, the DNA is TGCGCCAGCAGCTTCGAGGGATCCGAGCAGTACTTC.

This clonotype was seen ten or more times. The chain carries TRBV5-1 and TRBJ1-6; tentatively, D is TRBD1 (6 bases). The CDR3 runs to 13 residues. Per germline, CDR1 SGHRS and CDR2 YFSETQ. Trimming left V 4 bases short and J 13 bases short, with 15 bases between. The CDR3 nucleotides are TGCGCCAGCAGCGTTCGACAGGAACTCCCCCTCCACTTT. This sequence encodes CASSVRQELPLHF.

This clonotype has ten or more counts. The chain links TRBV18 to TRBJ1-1; D may be TRBD1 (6 bases). This CDR3 spans 13 amino acids. Germline V gene data show CDR1 as KGHSH and CDR2 as LQKENI. V was trimmed by 2 bases and J by 7 bases, leaving 11 bases between them. The CDR3 DNA is TGTGCCAGCTCACCAACCGAGGGGGTTGAAGCTTTCTTT. Translating gives CASSPTEGVEAFF.

The table lists this clonotype with many counts. The chain employs TRBV5-1 and TRBJ1-1; no definite D call. V shed 2 bases and J shed 0 bases, with 8 bases lying between them. Germline assignment: CDR1 SGHRS and CDR2 YFSETQ. The CDR3 runs 14 residues. The CDR3 protein is CASSLRGMNTEAFF. The CDR3 nucleotides are TGCGCCAGCAGCTTACGCGGAATGAACACTGAAGCTTTCTTT.

This clonotype was observed many times. V usage is TRBV18 and J usage is TRBJ2-1; D remains unclear. V was cut by 8 bases and J by 8 bases, with 16 bases left in between. From germline, CDR1 is KGHSH and CDR2 LQKENI. CDR3 size: 13 residues. The CDR3 DNA follows: TGTGCCAGCACCCCCGCGGCAAGGGATGAGCAGTTCTTC. This gives the protein CASTPAARDEQFF. Using reference TRBV18 and TRBJ2-1 for the parts outside the CDR3, the full variable domain is NAGVMQNPRHLVRRRGQEARLRCSPMKGHSHVYWYRQLPEEGLKFMVYLQKENIIDESGMPKERFSAEFPKEGPSILRIQQVVRGDSAAYFCASTPAARDEQFFGPGTRLTVL.

This clonotype came up many times. The chain combines TRBV7-2 with TRBJ2-1; D is ambiguous. The V and J ends lost 2 bases and 4 bases respectively, with 9 bases between them. This CDR3 comprises 14 residues. Germline loops: CDR1 SGHTA, CDR2 FQGNSA. The CDR3 protein is CASSLLPGYNEQFF. The DNA of the CDR3 is TGTGCCAGCAGCTTACTTCCCGGATACAATGAGCAGTTCTTC.

This clonotype occurred many times. This sequence joins TRBV19 and TRBJ1-5; unclear D gene. This CDR3 region has 13 residues. From germline, CDR1 is LNHDA and CDR2 SQIVND (reference sequence). The V and J ends lost 3 bases and 13 bases respectively, with 16 bases between them. CDR3 loop: CASSMGQLLVQHF. The CDR3 DNA reads as TGTGCCAGTAGTATGGGCCAGCTACTCGTACAGCATTTT. Full variable domain (missing parts from reference TRBV19 and TRBJ1-5): DGGITQSPKYLFRKEGQNVTLSCEQNLNHDAMYWYRQDPGQGLRLIYYSQIVNDFQKGDIAEGYSVSREKKESFPLTVTSAQKNPTAFYLCASSMGQLLVQHFGDGTRLSIL.

Ten or more counts support this clonotype. This chain joins TRBV20-1 and TRBJ2-7, with D uncertain. V was shortened by 3 bases and J by 1 base, with 4 bases between the two germline ends. Germline V gene sequence: CDR1 DFQATT, CDR2 SNEGSKA (reference sequence). CDR3 length: 11 amino acids. The CDR3 nucleotides are TGCAGTGCTAGGGGTTCCTACGAGCAGTACTTC. As protein: CSARGSYEQYF.

This clonotype showed up many times. The chain employs TRBV7-2 and TRBJ1-6; D remains ambiguous. CDR1 and CDR2 from the germline V gene are SGHTA and FQGNSA. This CDR3 region has 11 residues. Trimming pared 2 bases from V and 12 bases from J, leaving 5 bases between. The CDR3: CASSLSGPLHF. Here the CDR3 DNA reads TGTGCCAGCAGCTTATCCGGACCCCTCCACTTT. Supplemented by reference TRBV7-2 and TRBJ1-6, the full variable domain reads GAGVSQSPSNKVTEKGKDVELRCDPISGHTALYWYRQSLGQGLEFLIYFQGNSAPDKSGLPSDRFSAERTGGSVSTLTIQRTQQEDSAVYLCASSLSGPLHFGNGTRLTVT.

This clonotype was seen repeatedly, ten times or more. This chain connects TRBV5-1 to TRBJ2-7, with 13 bases matching TRBD2. Germline V gene sequence: CDR1 SGHRS, CDR2 YFSETQ. The CDR3 runs to 14 residues. V lost 4 bases, J lost 6 bases, and 4 bases stayed unmatched. In DNA, the CDR3 is TGCGCCAGCAGCCCAGGGACTAGCGGGGTCGAGCAGTACTTC. Residues: CASSPGTSGVEQYF. Looking up the rest from reference TRBV5-1 and TRBJ2-7 gives the full variable domain: KAGVTQTPRYLIKTRGQQVTLSCSPISGHRSVSWYQQTPGQGLQFLFEYFSETQRNKGNFPGRFSGRQFSNSRSEMNVSTLELGDSALYLCASSPGTSGVEQYFGPGTRLTVT.

This clonotype was detected ten times or more. V and J are TRBV3-1 and TRBJ2-1; a weak D match, TRBD1 (6 bases). Germline CDR1 is LGHDT and CDR2 is YNNKEL (reference sequence). The CDR3 runs 15 residues. The ends were cut back, 1 base at V and 4 bases at J, with 11 bases in the middle. CDR3 residues: CASSQAGQIYNEQFF. DNA of the CDR3: TGTGCCAGCAGCCAAGCTGGACAGATATACAATGAGCAGTTCTTC.

This clonotype has a count of ten or more. The rearrangement links TRBV2 to TRBJ1-6; 7 nucleotides agree with TRBD1. V lost 8 bases and J lost 6; bases outside the gene matches: 16. The germline V gene has CDR1 SNHLY and CDR2 FYNNEI. CDR3 length: 17 residues. In nucleotides, the CDR3 is TGTGCCAGCGACCGTGAGGGACCCGGGACAGTTAATTCACCCCTCCACTTT. It specifies CASDREGPGTVNSPLHF.

This clonotype was recorded many times. The chain uses TRBV24-1 and TRBJ2-2; the match to TRBD1 covers 7 bases. The J segment lost 6 bases and the V segment lost 7 bases, leaving 10 bases of the junction unmatched. The CDR3 totals 15 residues. Germline loops: CDR1 KGHDR, CDR2 SFDVKD. The CDR3 region is CATRGRGRDAGELFF. The CDR3 nucleotides read TGTGCCACCAGGGGAAGGGGGCGCGACGCCGGGGAGCTGTTTTTT.